This TCR beta chain was recorded in a study of PD-1 blockade in classical Hodgkin lymphoma. J was trimmed by 5 bases and V by 4 bases; bases with no gene match: 3. This CDR3 is built from 14 residues. The germline V gene has CDR1 SGHRS and CDR2 YFSETQ. In its sample, this clone was seen once. Time point denoted: cycle 4 day 1 (C4D1), after 6 weeks of nivolumab. Each patient experienced a relapse that followed autologous stem cell transplantation, and brentuximab vedotin exposure varied. Sequenced by immunoSEQ multiplex PCR; TCRdb stores in-frame clones only, minus some. Counted here are some 52,000 clones, 86% occurring once; the ten biggest clones make up approximately 6.8%.

The TCR sequence derives from a human donor with classical Hodgkin lymphoma. This chain joins TRBV5-1 and TRBJ2-2, with 9 bases matching TRBD1. The source was peripheral blood mononuclear cells (PBMCs), collected before the fourth cycle of nivolumab. The CDR3 reads CASSRGQGTGELFF. CDR3 DNA: TGCGCCAGCAGCAGGGGACAGGGAACCGGGGAGCTGTTTTTT.